This T cell receptor (beta chain) was recorded in a study of T-cell memory formation after mild COVID-19. At the level of the study: TCR clusters mostly belonged to single donors. General observations from the study: SARS-CoV-2 specificity was not confirmed for second-wave clones peaking on day 37. Memory sampled before infection contained some responding clones, suggesting cross-reactive memory joined.

TCRdb reprocessed the 5' RACE reads via MiXCR and lists one record per CDR3 protein. The repertoire includes about 450,000 distinct CDR3 sequences, about a quarter of them detected once, and around 13% sits in the top ten. The CDR3 totals 14 residues. Trimming took off 5 bases at V and 3 bases at J, with 14 bases between the two ends. This clonotype is a singleton in its sample. Antigen unknown. Sequenced material: PBMCs or a T cell subset sorted from them (not recorded which). V is TRBV12-3 or TRBV12-4 and J is TRBJ2-7; possibly TRBD2 for D (6 bases). This receptor was identified in an adult woman who had mild COVID-19 (a few samples of this study predate the infection). Cell type and time point are not known. The CDR3 region is CASSPTEGSYEQYF. CDR3 nucleotide sequence: TGTGCCAGCAGTCCGACGGAGGGGAGCTACGAGCAGTACTTC.